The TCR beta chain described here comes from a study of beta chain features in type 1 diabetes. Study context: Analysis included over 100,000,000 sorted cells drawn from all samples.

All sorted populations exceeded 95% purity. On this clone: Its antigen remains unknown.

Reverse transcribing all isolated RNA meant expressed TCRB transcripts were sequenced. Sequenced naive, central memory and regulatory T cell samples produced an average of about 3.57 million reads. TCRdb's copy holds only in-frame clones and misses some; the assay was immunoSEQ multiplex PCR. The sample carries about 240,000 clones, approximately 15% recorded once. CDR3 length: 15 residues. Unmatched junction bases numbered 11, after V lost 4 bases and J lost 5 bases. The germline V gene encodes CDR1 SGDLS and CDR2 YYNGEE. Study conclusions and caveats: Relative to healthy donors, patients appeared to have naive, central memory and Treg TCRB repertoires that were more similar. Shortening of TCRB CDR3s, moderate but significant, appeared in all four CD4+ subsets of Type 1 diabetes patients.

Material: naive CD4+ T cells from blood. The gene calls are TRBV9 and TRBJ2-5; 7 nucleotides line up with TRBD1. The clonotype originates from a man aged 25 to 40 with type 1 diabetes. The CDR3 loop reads CASSSRDSASETQYF. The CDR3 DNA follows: TGTGCCAGCAGCTCCCGGGACAGCGCCTCGGAGACCCAGTACTTC.